Listed below are T cell receptor beta chains from one sample, sequenced in a study of identifying expanded T cells in peripheral blood. Clones were sequenced by immunoSEQ multiplex PCR, and TCRdb holds only the in-frame ones, with some missing. The sample shows around 100,000 clones, around 88% of them seen only once. Specimen: blood. The receptor source for this set is a person between 18 and 69 years old in good health. Each CDR3 is given with its conserved first and last residue. Each record gives: V gene, clone size, D gene, J gene, CDR3 DNA, CDR3 protein. The D gene is left open where the match is weak. Clone size appears in some rows only: once, few, many, or a class for an expanded clone.

v_call: TRBV7-2; clone_size: few; d_call: TRBD1; j_call: TRBJ2-5; cdr3_nt: TGTGCCAGCAGCCCACAGGGGGGCCGGGAGACCCAGTACTTC; cdr3_aa: CASSPQGGRETQYF
v_call: TRBV13; clone_size: .; d_call: .; j_call: TRBJ2-5; cdr3_nt: TGTGCCAGCAGCCTAGGGGGGTACCAAGAGACCCAGTACTTC; cdr3_aa: CASSLGGYQETQYF
v_call: TRBV10-2; clone_size: .; d_call: TRBD1; j_call: TRBJ1-6; cdr3_nt: TGCGCCAGCAGTCACATGACAGGGAACCCCCTCCACTTT; cdr3_aa: CASSHMTGNPLHF
v_call: TRBV21-1; clone_size: .; d_call: .; j_call: TRBJ2-7; cdr3_nt: TGTGCCAGCAGCCAAGAGAAAACTCGCGAGCAGTACTTC; cdr3_aa: CASSQEKTREQYF
v_call: TRBV28; clone_size: few; d_call: TRBD2; j_call: TRBJ2-1; cdr3_nt: TGTGCCAGCAGGCTCGGGGGGGCCTACAATGAGCAGTTCTTC; cdr3_aa: CASRLGGAYNEQFF
v_call: TRBV4-3; clone_size: .; d_call: TRBD2; j_call: TRBJ2-1; cdr3_nt: TGCGCCAGCAGCCTTCTTGCGGGGGGGTACAATGAGCAGTTCTTC; cdr3_aa: CASSLLAGGYNEQFF
v_call: TRBV7-2; clone_size: .; d_call: .; j_call: TRBJ1-1; cdr3_nt: TGTGCCAGCAGCGAACAGGGCTCTGAAGCTTTCTTT; cdr3_aa: CASSEQGSEAFF
v_call: TRBV5-6; clone_size: .; d_call: .; j_call: TRBJ2-7; cdr3_nt: TGTGCCAGCAGCTTGGGACAGGCTATAAACGAGCAGTACTTC; cdr3_aa: CASSLGQAINEQYF
v_call: TRBV7-9; clone_size: .; d_call: .; j_call: TRBJ1-4; cdr3_nt: TGTGCCAGCAGCAAACGGGACGTTAATGAAAAACTGTTTTTT; cdr3_aa: CASSKRDVNEKLFF
v_call: TRBV27; clone_size: .; d_call: .; j_call: TRBJ2-7; cdr3_nt: TGTGCCAGCAGTTTATTTGGTTACACGTCAAGCTACGAGCAGTACTTC; cdr3_aa: CASSLFGYTSSYEQYF
v_call: TRBV19; clone_size: .; d_call: .; j_call: TRBJ1-1; cdr3_nt: TGTGCCAGTAGAGCACTTCGAGGCAGGGGGAACACTGAAGCTTTCTTT; cdr3_aa: CASRALRGRGNTEAFF
v_call: TRBV7-9; clone_size: .; d_call: .; j_call: TRBJ1-2; cdr3_nt: TGTGCCAGCAGCTTAGCATCGGGGGGCCAGCACTATGGCTACACCTTC; cdr3_aa: CASSLASGGQHYGYTF
v_call: TRBV27; clone_size: .; d_call: .; j_call: TRBJ1-1; cdr3_nt: TGTGCCAGCAGGGTTGGACCTTCGAACACTGAAGCTTTCTTT; cdr3_aa: CASRVGPSNTEAFF
v_call: TRBV7-2; clone_size: .; d_call: .; j_call: TRBJ1-4; cdr3_nt: TGTGCCAGCAGCTTAAGGCCGCGTGAAAAACTGTTTTTT; cdr3_aa: CASSLRPREKLFF
v_call: TRBV5-4; clone_size: few; d_call: .; j_call: TRBJ1-1; cdr3_nt: TGTGCCAGCAACGCAGAGGATTCGGTAGAAGCTTTCTTT; cdr3_aa: CASNAEDSVEAFF
v_call: TRBV4-3; clone_size: .; d_call: TRBD1; j_call: TRBJ2-7; cdr3_nt: TGCGCCAGCAGCCAAGACTCTCTTGGACAGGGGAGCTACGAGCAGTACTTC; cdr3_aa: CASSQDSLGQGSYEQYF
v_call: TRBV6-6; clone_size: .; d_call: .; j_call: TRBJ1-4; cdr3_nt: TGTGCCAGCAGCCCTCCGGGGGGGGCCGAAAAACTGTTTTTT; cdr3_aa: CASSPPGGAEKLFF
v_call: TRBV9; clone_size: .; d_call: .; j_call: TRBJ1-6; cdr3_nt: TGTGCCAGCAGCGTATATAGGGAGAATTCACCCCTCCACTTT; cdr3_aa: CASSVYRENSPLHF
v_call: TRBV6-5; clone_size: .; d_call: TRBD2; j_call: TRBJ2-4; cdr3_nt: TGTGCCAGCAGTTACTCGTGGACTAGCAAAATTCAGTACTTC; cdr3_aa: CASSYSWTSKIQYF
v_call: TRBV4-2; clone_size: .; d_call: TRBD2; j_call: TRBJ2-3; cdr3_nt: TGTGCCAGCAGCCAAGTAGCTAGCGGGGGGCCGTCAACGCAGTATTTT; cdr3_aa: CASSQVASGGPSTQYF
v_call: TRBV27; clone_size: .; d_call: .; j_call: TRBJ2-2; cdr3_nt: TGTGCCAGCAGTCCAGATAGGGGTGCCGGGGAGCTGTTTTTT; cdr3_aa: CASSPDRGAGELFF
v_call: TRBV7-2; clone_size: .; d_call: .; j_call: TRBJ2-7; cdr3_nt: TGTGCCAGCAGCTTAGCAGCTAGCGACTACTACGAGCAGTACTTC; cdr3_aa: CASSLAASDYYEQYF
v_call: TRBV28; clone_size: .; d_call: .; j_call: TRBJ1-2; cdr3_nt: TGTGCCAGCAGTTTATACACGAATGCCTATGGCTACACCTTC; cdr3_aa: CASSLYTNAYGYTF
v_call: TRBV7-9; clone_size: .; d_call: TRBD1; j_call: TRBJ2-7; cdr3_nt: TGTGCCAGCAGCGCCCCGGGACAGACGGTCCCCGAGCAGTACTTC; cdr3_aa: CASSAPGQTVPEQYF
v_call: TRBV27; clone_size: .; d_call: .; j_call: TRBJ2-7; cdr3_nt: TGTGCCAGCAGTTTTGGCGGGCTCTCCTACGAGCAGTACTTC; cdr3_aa: CASSFGGLSYEQYF
v_call: TRBV18; clone_size: once; d_call: .; j_call: TRBJ2-7; cdr3_nt: TGTGCCAGCTCACCATGGGGCGCGGACTACGAGCAGTACTTC; cdr3_aa: CASSPWGADYEQYF
v_call: TRBV2; clone_size: once; d_call: .; j_call: TRBJ2-2; cdr3_nt: TGTGCCAGCAGTACTATTGGGGCCCAACGGGAGCTGTTTTTT; cdr3_aa: CASSTIGAQRELFF
v_call: TRBV15; clone_size: .; d_call: .; j_call: TRBJ1-2; cdr3_nt: TGTGCCACCGCAAGGGGGGGGGCCAGCTATGGCTACACCTTC; cdr3_aa: CATARGGASYGYTF
v_call: TRBV7-2; clone_size: .; d_call: TRBD2; j_call: TRBJ2-6; cdr3_nt: TGTGCCAGCAGCCAAGCGGGGGGTAGCTCTGGGGCCAACGTCCTGACTTTC; cdr3_aa: CASSQAGGSSGANVLTF
v_call: TRBV7-9; clone_size: .; d_call: .; j_call: TRBJ2-7; cdr3_nt: TGTGCCAGCAGCTTATCGGCAGCGACCTACGAGCAGTACTTC; cdr3_aa: CASSLSAATYEQYF
v_call: TRBV10-3; clone_size: .; d_call: TRBD1; j_call: TRBJ1-6; cdr3_nt: TGTGCCATCAATTCGGACAGGGCCGGGTCACCCCTCCACTTT; cdr3_aa: CAINSDRAGSPLHF
v_call: TRBV5-5; clone_size: .; d_call: .; j_call: TRBJ2-5; cdr3_nt: TGTGCCAGCAGCCCGGGTGGTGGGGGGACCCAGTACTTC; cdr3_aa: CASSPGGGGTQYF
v_call: TRBV6-5; clone_size: .; d_call: .; j_call: TRBJ1-6; cdr3_nt: TGTGCCAGCAGTTACCGAGCAGGGATGTCCACACCCCTCCACTTT; cdr3_aa: CASSYRAGMSTPLHF
v_call: TRBV12-5; clone_size: .; d_call: .; j_call: TRBJ2-1; cdr3_nt: TGTGCTAGTGGTTTGCTCTCAGCCACCAGGAGGTTGAGCTCCTACAATGAGCAGTTCTTC; cdr3_aa: CASGLLSATRRLSSYNEQFF
v_call: TRBV4-2; clone_size: .; d_call: TRBD2; j_call: TRBJ2-3; cdr3_nt: TGTGCCAGCAGCCGACTAGCGGGGGGCACAGATACGCAGTATTTT; cdr3_aa: CASSRLAGGTDTQYF
v_call: TRBV5-5; clone_size: once; d_call: .; j_call: TRBJ1-5; cdr3_nt: TGTGCCAGCAGCTTCTTCAGCGATAGCAATCAGCCCCAGCATTTT; cdr3_aa: CASSFFSDSNQPQHF
v_call: TRBV7-2; clone_size: many; d_call: .; j_call: TRBJ2-7; cdr3_nt: TGTGCCAGCAGCTTAGATCAGGCGGAGCAGTACTTC; cdr3_aa: CASSLDQAEQYF
v_call: TRBV7-9; clone_size: .; d_call: .; j_call: TRBJ1-4; cdr3_nt: TGTGCCAGCAGCTTAGTTACAGGTCAGAATGAAAAACTGTTTTTT; cdr3_aa: CASSLVTGQNEKLFF
v_call: TRBV2; clone_size: .; d_call: .; j_call: TRBJ1-4; cdr3_nt: TGTGCCAGCAGTGGTCAAGGTGGAAAACTGTTTTTT; cdr3_aa: CASSGQGGKLFF
v_call: TRBV18; clone_size: .; d_call: .; j_call: TRBJ2-5; cdr3_nt: TGTGCCAGCTCACCACTTGGAGGGGATCGGGAGACCCAGTACTTC; cdr3_aa: CASSPLGGDRETQYF
v_call: TRBV29-1; clone_size: .; d_call: TRBD1; j_call: TRBJ2-4; cdr3_nt: TGCAGCGTTCGAGGGGGCGCGGAGAGAAGGGCCAAAAACATTCAGTACTTC; cdr3_aa: CSVRGGAERRAKNIQYF
v_call: TRBV27; clone_size: .; d_call: .; j_call: TRBJ2-7; cdr3_nt: TGTGCCAGCAGTTTATCTGCCTTCCTAACCTACGAGCAGTACTTC; cdr3_aa: CASSLSAFLTYEQYF
v_call: TRBV7-2; clone_size: .; d_call: .; j_call: TRBJ1-1; cdr3_nt: TGTGCCAGCAGCTCCCCGTGGGGTAACACTGAAGCTTTCTTT; cdr3_aa: CASSSPWGNTEAFF
v_call: TRBV30; clone_size: .; d_call: .; j_call: TRBJ1-2; cdr3_nt: TGTGCCTGGAGTCGGGACGGGAACTATGGCTACACCTTC; cdr3_aa: CAWSRDGNYGYTF
v_call: TRBV9; clone_size: .; d_call: .; j_call: TRBJ1-5; cdr3_nt: TGTGCCAGCAGCGTATGCAGGGCCCATAGCAATCAGCCCCAGCATTTT; cdr3_aa: CASSVCRAHSNQPQHF
v_call: TRBV7-2; clone_size: few; d_call: .; j_call: TRBJ1-5; cdr3_nt: TGTGCCAGCAGCCCCCGTGAGGGCAATCAGCCCCAGCATTTT; cdr3_aa: CASSPREGNQPQHF
v_call: TRBV7-9; clone_size: few; d_call: .; j_call: TRBJ2-3; cdr3_nt: TGTGCCAGCAGCGCCAGACTTGAAACCACAGATACGCAGTATTTT; cdr3_aa: CASSARLETTDTQYF
v_call: TRBV9; clone_size: .; d_call: .; j_call: TRBJ2-5; cdr3_nt: TGTGCCAGCAGCGTAGGGGCACAGGGACCGGAGACCCAGTACTTC; cdr3_aa: CASSVGAQGPETQYF
v_call: TRBV11-2; clone_size: .; d_call: TRBD1; j_call: TRBJ2-7; cdr3_nt: TGTGCCAGCAGCTTAGATTATGGCTTGGGACAGGGTATACCCTACGAGCAGTACTTC; cdr3_aa: CASSLDYGLGQGIPYEQYF
v_call: TRBV5-5; clone_size: .; d_call: .; j_call: TRBJ1-4; cdr3_nt: TGTGCCAGCACCCTACACAGGGCCACTAATGAAAAACTGTTTTTT; cdr3_aa: CASTLHRATNEKLFF
v_call: TRBV5-6; clone_size: .; d_call: .; j_call: TRBJ1-1; cdr3_nt: TGTGCCAGCAGCTTTGGCACTGAAGCTTTCTTT; cdr3_aa: CASSFGTEAFF
v_call: TRBV7-2; clone_size: .; d_call: TRBD2; j_call: TRBJ2-7; cdr3_nt: TGTGCCAGCAGCTCCCCGGGTAGCGGGGGGAGCTCCTACGAGCAGTACTTC; cdr3_aa: CASSSPGSGGSSYEQYF
v_call: TRBV7-2; clone_size: .; d_call: .; j_call: TRBJ1-1; cdr3_nt: TGTGCCAGCAGCTTTTCAGAGAACACTGAAGCTTTCTTT; cdr3_aa: CASSFSENTEAFF
v_call: TRBV28; clone_size: .; d_call: .; j_call: TRBJ1-3; cdr3_nt: TGTGCCAGCAGTAACACTTCACCCTTAGGGGGAAACACCATATATTTT; cdr3_aa: CASSNTSPLGGNTIYF
v_call: TRBV19; clone_size: .; d_call: .; j_call: TRBJ2-5; cdr3_nt: TGTGCCAGTGCACGCATGAGCCAAGAGACCCAGTACTTC; cdr3_aa: CASARMSQETQYF